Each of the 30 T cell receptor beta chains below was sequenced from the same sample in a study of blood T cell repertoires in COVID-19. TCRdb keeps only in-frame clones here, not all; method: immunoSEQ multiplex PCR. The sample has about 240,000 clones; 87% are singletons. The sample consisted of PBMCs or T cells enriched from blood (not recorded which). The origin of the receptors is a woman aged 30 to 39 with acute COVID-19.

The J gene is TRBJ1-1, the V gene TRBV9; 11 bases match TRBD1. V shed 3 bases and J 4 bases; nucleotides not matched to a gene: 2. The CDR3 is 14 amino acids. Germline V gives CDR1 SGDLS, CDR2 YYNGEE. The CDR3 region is CASSGDRGGTEAFF. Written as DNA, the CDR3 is TGTGCCAGCAGCGGGGACAGGGGGGGCACTGAAGCTTTCTTT.

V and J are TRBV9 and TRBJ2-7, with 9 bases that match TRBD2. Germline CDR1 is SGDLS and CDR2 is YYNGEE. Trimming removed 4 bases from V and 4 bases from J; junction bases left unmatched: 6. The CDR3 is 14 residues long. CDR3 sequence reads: CASSPQAGGYEQYF. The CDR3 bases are TGTGCCAGCAGCCCCCAAGCGGGGGGTTACGAGCAGTACTTC.

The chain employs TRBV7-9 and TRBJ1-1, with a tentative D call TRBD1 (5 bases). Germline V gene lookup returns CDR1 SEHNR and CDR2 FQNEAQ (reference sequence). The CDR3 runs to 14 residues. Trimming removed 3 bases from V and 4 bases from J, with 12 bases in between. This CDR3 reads CASSFQGWLTEAFF. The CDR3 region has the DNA TGTGCCAGCAGCTTTCAGGGTTGGCTCACTGAAGCTTTCTTT.

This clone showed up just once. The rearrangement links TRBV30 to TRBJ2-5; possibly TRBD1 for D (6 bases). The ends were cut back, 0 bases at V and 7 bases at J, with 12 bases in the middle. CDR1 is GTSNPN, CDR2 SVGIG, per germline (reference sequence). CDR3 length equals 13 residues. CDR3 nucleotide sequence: TGTGCCTGGAGTGTGAGGGGGTGGGGGACCCAGTACTTC. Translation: CAWSVRGWGTQYF.

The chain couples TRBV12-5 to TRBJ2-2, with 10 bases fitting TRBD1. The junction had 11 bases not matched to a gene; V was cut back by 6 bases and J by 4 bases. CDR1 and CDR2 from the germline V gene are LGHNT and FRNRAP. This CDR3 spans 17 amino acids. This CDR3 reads CASGLALRTGGTGELFF. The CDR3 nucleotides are TGTGCTAGTGGCTTAGCGCTTCGGACAGGGGGCACCGGGGAGCTGTTTTTT.

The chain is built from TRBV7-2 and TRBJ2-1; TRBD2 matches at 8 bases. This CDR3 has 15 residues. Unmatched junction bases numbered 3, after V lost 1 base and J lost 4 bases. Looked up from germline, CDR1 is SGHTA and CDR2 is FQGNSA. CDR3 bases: TGTGCCAGCAGCTTAGGGCGGGGGGCTTACAATGAGCAGTTCTTC. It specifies CASSLGRGAYNEQFF.

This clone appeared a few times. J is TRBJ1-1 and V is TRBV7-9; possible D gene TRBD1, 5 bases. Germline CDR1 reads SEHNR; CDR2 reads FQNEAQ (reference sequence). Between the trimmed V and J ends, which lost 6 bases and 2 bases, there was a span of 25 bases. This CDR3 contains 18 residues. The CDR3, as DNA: TGTGCCAGCAGTTTACCGGGACTTAAACCCGCATTTAACACTGAAGCTTTCTTT. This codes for CASSLPGLKPAFNTEAFF.

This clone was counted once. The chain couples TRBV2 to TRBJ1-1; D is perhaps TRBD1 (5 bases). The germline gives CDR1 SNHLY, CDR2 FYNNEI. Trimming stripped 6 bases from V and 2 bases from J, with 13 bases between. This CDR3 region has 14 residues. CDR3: CASRTQGTNTEAFF. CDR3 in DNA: TGTGCCAGCAGAACTCAGGGTACAAACACTGAAGCTTTCTTT.

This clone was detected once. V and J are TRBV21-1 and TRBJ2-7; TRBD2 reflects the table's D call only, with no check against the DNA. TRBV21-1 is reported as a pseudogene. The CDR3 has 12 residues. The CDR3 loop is CASVTSDYEQYF. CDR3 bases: TGTGCCAGCGTTACTAGCGACTACGAGCAGTACTTC.

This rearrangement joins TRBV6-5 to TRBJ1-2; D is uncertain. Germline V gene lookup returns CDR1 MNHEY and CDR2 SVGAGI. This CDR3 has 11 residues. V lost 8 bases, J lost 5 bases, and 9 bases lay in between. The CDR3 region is CASYDFYGYTF. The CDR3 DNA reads TGTGCCAGCTACGACTTTTATGGCTACACCTTC.

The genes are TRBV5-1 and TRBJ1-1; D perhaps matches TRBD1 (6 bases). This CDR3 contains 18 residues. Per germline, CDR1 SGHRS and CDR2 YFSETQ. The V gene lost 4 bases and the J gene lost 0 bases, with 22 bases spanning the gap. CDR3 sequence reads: CASSPRGGGFTLNTEAFF. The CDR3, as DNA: TGCGCCAGCAGCCCTAGGGGGGGAGGCTTCACTCTGAACACTGAAGCTTTCTTT. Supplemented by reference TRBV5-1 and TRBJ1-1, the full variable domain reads KAGVTQTPRYLIKTRGQQVTLSCSPISGHRSVSWYQQTPGQGLQFLFEYFSETQRNKGNFPGRFSGRQFSNSRSEMNVSTLELGDSALYLCASSPRGGGFTLNTEAFFGQGTRLTVV.

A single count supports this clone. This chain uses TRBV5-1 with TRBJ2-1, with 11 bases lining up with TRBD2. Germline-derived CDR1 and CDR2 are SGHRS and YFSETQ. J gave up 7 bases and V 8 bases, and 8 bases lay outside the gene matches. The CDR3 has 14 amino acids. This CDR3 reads CASRPGLAANEQFF. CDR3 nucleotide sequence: TGCGCCAGTCGGCCGGGACTAGCGGCTAATGAGCAGTTCTTC.

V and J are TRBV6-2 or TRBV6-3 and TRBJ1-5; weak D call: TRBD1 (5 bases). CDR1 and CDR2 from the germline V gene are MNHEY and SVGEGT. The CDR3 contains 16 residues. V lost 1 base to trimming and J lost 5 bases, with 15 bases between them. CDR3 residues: CASSYWRHRGDQPQHF. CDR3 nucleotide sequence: TGTGCCAGCAGTTACTGGAGACATAGGGGCGATCAGCCCCAGCATTTT.

In nucleotides, the CDR3 is TGCAGTGCTAGTGCCTCGGGGAATGATTCACCCCTCCACTTT. Translation: CSASASGNDSPLHF. The chain has TRBV20-1 and TRBJ1-6; D not certain. The CDR3 length is 14 residues. Looked up from germline, CDR1 is DFQATT and CDR2 is SNEGSKA (reference sequence). V shed 3 bases and J shed 8 bases, with 14 bases lying between them.

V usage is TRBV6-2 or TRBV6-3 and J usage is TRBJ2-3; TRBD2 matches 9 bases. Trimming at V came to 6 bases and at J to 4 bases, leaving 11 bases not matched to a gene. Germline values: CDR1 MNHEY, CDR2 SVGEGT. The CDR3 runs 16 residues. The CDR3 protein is CASSLSRGGGPDTQYF. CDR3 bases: TGTGCCAGCAGCCTATCCCGCGGGGGGGGTCCAGATACGCAGTATTTT.

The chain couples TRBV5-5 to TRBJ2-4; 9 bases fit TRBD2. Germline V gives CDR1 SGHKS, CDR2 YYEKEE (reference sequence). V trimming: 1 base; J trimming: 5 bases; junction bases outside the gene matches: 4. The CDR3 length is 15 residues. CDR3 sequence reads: CASSLLSGGQNIQYF. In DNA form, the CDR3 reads TGTGCCAGCAGCTTGCTTAGCGGGGGCCAAAACATTCAGTACTTC.

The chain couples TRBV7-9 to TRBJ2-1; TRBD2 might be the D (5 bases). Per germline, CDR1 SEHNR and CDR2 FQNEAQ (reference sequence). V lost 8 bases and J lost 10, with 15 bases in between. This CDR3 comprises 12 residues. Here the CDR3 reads CASVQAPGEQFF. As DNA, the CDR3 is TGTGCCAGCGTCCAAGCGCCGGGAGAGCAGTTCTTC.

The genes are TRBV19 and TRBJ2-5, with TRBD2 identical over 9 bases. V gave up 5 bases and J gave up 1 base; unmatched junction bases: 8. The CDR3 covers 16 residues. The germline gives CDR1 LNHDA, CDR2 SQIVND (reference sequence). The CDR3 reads CASSQAGLAGQETQYF. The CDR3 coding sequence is TGTGCCAGTAGTCAAGCGGGACTAGCAGGCCAAGAGACCCAGTACTTC.

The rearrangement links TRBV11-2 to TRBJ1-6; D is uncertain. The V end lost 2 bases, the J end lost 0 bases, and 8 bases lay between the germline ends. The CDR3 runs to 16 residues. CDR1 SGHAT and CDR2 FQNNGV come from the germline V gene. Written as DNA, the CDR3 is TGTGCCAGCAGCTTAAGGCGGAGCTCCTATAATTCACCCCTCCACTTT. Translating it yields CASSLRRSSYNSPLHF.

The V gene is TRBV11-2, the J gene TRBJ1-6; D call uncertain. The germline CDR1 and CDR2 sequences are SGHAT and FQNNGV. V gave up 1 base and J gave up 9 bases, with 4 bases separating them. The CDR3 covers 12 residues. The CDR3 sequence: CASSLAFSPLHF. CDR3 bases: TGTGCCAGCAGCTTAGCGTTTTCACCCCTCCACTTT.

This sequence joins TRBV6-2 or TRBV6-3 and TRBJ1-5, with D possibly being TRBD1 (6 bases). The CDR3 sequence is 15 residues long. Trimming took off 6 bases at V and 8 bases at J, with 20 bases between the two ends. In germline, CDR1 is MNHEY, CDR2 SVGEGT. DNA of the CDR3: TGTGCCAGCAGCTCCGGGGACATCTCGCTGGAGCCCCAGCATTTT. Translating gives CASSSGDISLEPQHF.

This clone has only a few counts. The CDR3 region has the DNA TGTGCCAGTAGTATGGAGGTGAGGCCCCACCGGCCCCAGCATTTT. Translating it yields CASSMEVRPHRPQHF. The J gene is TRBJ1-5, the V gene TRBV19, with D uncertain. Germline V CDR1 and CDR2: LNHDA, SQIVND (reference sequence). Trimming took 3 bases from V and 9 from J, leaving 18 bases between them. This CDR3 contains 15 residues.

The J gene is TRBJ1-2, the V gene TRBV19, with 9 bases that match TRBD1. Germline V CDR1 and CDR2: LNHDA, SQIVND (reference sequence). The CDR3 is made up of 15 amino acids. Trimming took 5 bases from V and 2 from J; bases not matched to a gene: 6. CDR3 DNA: TGTGCCAGTAGTTCGCACGGGACAGGGAACTATGGCTACACCTTC. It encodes CASSSHGTGNYGYTF.

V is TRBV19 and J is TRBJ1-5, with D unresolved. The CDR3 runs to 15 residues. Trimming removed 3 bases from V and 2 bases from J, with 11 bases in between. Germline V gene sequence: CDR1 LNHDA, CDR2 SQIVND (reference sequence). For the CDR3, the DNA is TGTGCCAGTAGTATTGTGGCCGCCCGCAATCAGCCCCAGCATTTT. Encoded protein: CASSIVAARNQPQHF.

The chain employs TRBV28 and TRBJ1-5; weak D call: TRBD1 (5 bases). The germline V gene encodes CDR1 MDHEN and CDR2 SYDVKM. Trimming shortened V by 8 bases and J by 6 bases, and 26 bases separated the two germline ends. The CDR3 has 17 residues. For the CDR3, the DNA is TGTGCCAGCGGATCCGGGCCAAGGGGTAGTACCGGTCAGCCCCAGCATTTT. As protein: CASGSGPRGSTGQPQHF.

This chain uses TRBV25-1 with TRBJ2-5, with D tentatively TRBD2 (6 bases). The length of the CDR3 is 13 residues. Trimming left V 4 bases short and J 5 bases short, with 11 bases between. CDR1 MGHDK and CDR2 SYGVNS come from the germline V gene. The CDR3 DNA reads TGTGCCAGCAGTGTCCCGGGAGTTGAGACCCAGTACTTC. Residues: CASSVPGVETQYF.

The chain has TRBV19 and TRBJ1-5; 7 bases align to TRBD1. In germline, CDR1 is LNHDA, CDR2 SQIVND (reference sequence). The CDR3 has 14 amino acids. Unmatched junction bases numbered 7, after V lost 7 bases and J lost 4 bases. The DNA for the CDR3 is TGTGCCAGTACCTTCACAGGGGTAAATCAGCCCCAGCATTTT. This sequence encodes CASTFTGVNQPQHF.

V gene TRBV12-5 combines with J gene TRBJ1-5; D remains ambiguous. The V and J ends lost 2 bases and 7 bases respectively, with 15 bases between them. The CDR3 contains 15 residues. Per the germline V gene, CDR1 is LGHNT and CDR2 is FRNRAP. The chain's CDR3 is CASGLFGELGQPQHF. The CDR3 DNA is TGTGCTAGTGGTTTGTTCGGGGAATTAGGGCAGCCCCAGCATTTT.

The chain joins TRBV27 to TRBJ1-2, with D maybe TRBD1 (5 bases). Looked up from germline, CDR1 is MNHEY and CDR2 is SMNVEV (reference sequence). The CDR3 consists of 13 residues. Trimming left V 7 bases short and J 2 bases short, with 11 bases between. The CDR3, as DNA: TGTGCCAGCAACGGGGGAGGAAACTATGGCTACACCTTC. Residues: CASNGGGNYGYTF.

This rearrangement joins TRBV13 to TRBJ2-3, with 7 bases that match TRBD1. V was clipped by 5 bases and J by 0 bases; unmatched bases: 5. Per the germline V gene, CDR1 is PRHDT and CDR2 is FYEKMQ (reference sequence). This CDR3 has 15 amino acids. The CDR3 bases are TGTGCCAGCAGCACCGGGACAGCCAGCACAGATACGCAGTATTTT. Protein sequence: CASSTGTASTDTQYF.